This T cell receptor beta chain was sequenced during a study of cytotoxic CD8 clonotypes in ibrutinib-treated CLL. Study-level background: Over 10 relapsed/refractory, over 14 treatment-naive; around 18 IGHV unmutated.

Study-level points and caveats: Stable or contracted on treatment, public clonotypes were also uncommon. Measured clonality at baseline was greater than in age-matched healthy donors and tracked with circulating CD8+ T-cell counts.

V was cut by 2 bases and J by 0 bases, with 15 bases left in between. This CDR3 contains 17 residues. Per the germline V gene, CDR1 is SGHTA and CDR2 is FQGTGA. With respect to this clone: Its cognate antigen is unknown.

Sequenced by immunoSEQ multiplex PCR; TCRdb stores in-frame clones only, minus some. This table holds 150,000 to 200,000 clones, roughly 90% found once. Sequenced material: PBMCs, taken at disease progression, from a patient treated with ibrutinib. This receptor was identified in a human donor with chronic lymphocytic leukemia. The chain combines TRBV7-3 with TRBJ2-3; no clear D. The CDR3 spells CASSLGVGQSSTDTQYF. The CDR3 nucleotides are TGTGCCAGCAGCTTAGGAGTCGGGCAATCTAGCACAGATACGCAGTATTTT.